This TCR beta chain was identified during a study of sequential checkpoint blockade in melanoma (dated by TCRdb to the late 2010s). For the wider study: Patients were assigned by 1:1 randomization to either first-line nivolumab followed by ipilimumab (arm A) or ipilimumab followed by nivolumab (arm B). Maintenance nivolumab came after each of the two trial sequences. Paper-wide results and their limitations: Larger, independent patient cohorts are needed to validate the response-prediction model that combines TCR metrics and mutation burden.

TCRbeta CDR3 regions were immunosequenced from genomic DNA with the immunoSEQ Assay. Genomic DNA was amplified by bias-controlled multiplex PCR before high-throughput sequencing. Per the authors' processing: To quantify the absolute abundance of each unique TCRbeta CDR3 region, the sequences were collapsed and filtered. Clonality was defined as 1 minus Pielou's evenness and was calculated using productive rearrangements only. A previously published method was used to identify clones whose frequencies were significantly greater in on-treatment samples than in baseline samples. Imported from immuneACCESS, the table was reduced by TCRdb to in-frame sequences with V and J called. These copies leave out some clones; in studies compared against another copy, an unresolved V gene accounts for under half, and the cause of the remainder is not known. V, J and clone size derive from that table, while D and trimming were established from the DNA sequence. This sample gives 3,600 or so clones in total; around 52% of them show up just once. Roughly 22% of the sample goes to the ten largest clones.

The CDR1 and CDR2 encoded by the germline V gene (reference sequence) are SGHAT and FQDESV. Including cysteine and phenylalanine, the CDR3 has 16 amino acids. The only DNA kept is the CDR3, 48 bases in frame from the first base. Trimming costs V 1 base and J 6 bases, and their ends lie 16 bases apart. This clone has just a few counts. It lacks a known antigen. No base quality values were provided; no much bigger clone lies one nucleotide off. The treatment or condition label corresponds to: randomized to nivolumab then ipilimumab (arm A) or the reverse (arm B). Prior DNA-damaging chemotherapy had not been received by any trial patient. A FACS Aria II flow cytometer was used to sort live CD3+CD8+ cells that were negative for CD19 and CD56 from thawed PBMCs. The samples were obtained from melanoma patients enrolled in CheckMate 064, an open-label, randomized phase II trial testing sequential checkpoint blockade. Peripheral blood mononuclear cells were obtained through leukapheresis, purified using Ficoll-Paque, and frozen in human serum containing roughly 10% DMSO. Immediately after sorting, the purity of the sorted blood CD3+CD8+ cells was confirmed to be >98%, and DNA was then extracted.

The rearranged chain carries TRBV11-1 and TRBJ2-1; the D gene assignment is ambiguous. The sample consisted of CD8+ T cells sorted from blood (inferred from file names), taken from a patient given nivolumab and ipilimumab in sequence. The sequence was obtained from a human patient with melanoma. Some clones in this sample may be carry-over from other donors' samples. The CDR3: CASSLGRASPFNEQFF. In nucleotides, the sequence is TGTGCCAGCAGCTTAGGTCGAGCCTCTCCTTTCAATGAGCAGTTCTTC.